The 22 T cell receptor beta chains below were found in one sample sequenced in a study of PD-1 blockade in classical Hodgkin lymphoma. All the patients suffered relapse after autologous stem cell transplantation, and brentuximab vedotin exposure differed. Here immunoSEQ multiplex PCR was the method, and the copy in TCRdb shows in-frame clones only, minus some. The repertoire holds more than 20,000 clones, 80% seen once, with about 17% in the top ten. The input for sequencing was peripheral blood mononuclear cells (PBMCs), taken before the second cycle of nivolumab. These receptors were taken from a human donor with classical Hodgkin lymphoma.

The rearrangement joins TRBV4-1 to TRBJ1-3; 8 bases map to TRBD1. Germline values: CDR1 MGHRA, CDR2 YSYEKL. J lost 0 bases, V lost 4 bases, and 11 bases had no gene match. The CDR3 has 18 amino acids. The CDR3 here is CASSLRGRRGLSGNTIYF. The CDR3 nucleotides read TGCGCCAGCAGCCTCAGGGGGCGCAGGGGCCTCTCTGGAAACACCATATATTTT.

This chain joins TRBV7-9 and TRBJ2-5, with 9 bases lining up with TRBD2. The J call may not be correct, given that the DNA end is closer to TRBJ2-7. Germline V lookup: CDR1 SEHNR, CDR2 FQNEAQ (reference sequence). This CDR3 has 15 residues. The DNA for the CDR3 is TGTGCCAGCAGCTTAGTTAGCGGGAGCTCCTACGAGCAGTACTTC. Its translation is CASSLVSGSSYEQYF.

This chain connects TRBV5-4 to TRBJ1-2, with unresolved D. V was clipped by 2 bases and J by 7 bases, with 9 bases between them. This CDR3 spans 12 amino acids. In germline, CDR1 is SGHNT, CDR2 YYREEE (reference sequence). The CDR3 DNA sequence: TGTGCCAGCAGCTTTCAGACGGCTGGCTACACCTTC. Its translation: CASSFQTAGYTF. Variable domain in full (rest from reference TRBV5-4 and TRBJ1-2): ETGVTQSPTHLIKTRGQQVTLRCSSQSGHNTVSWYQQALGQGPQFIFQYYREEENGRGNFPPRFSGLQFPNYSSELNVNALELDDSALYLCASSFQTAGYTFGSGTRLTVV.

This chain links TRBV5-4 with TRBJ2-3, with TRBD2 as a possible D gene (6 bases). There are 14 residues in the CDR3. Germline V gene lookup returns CDR1 SGHNT and CDR2 YYREEE (reference sequence). The V and J ends lost 5 bases and 0 bases respectively, with 10 bases between them. The CDR3 region is CASSRAGSTDTQYF. In DNA form, the CDR3 reads TGTGCCAGCAGTCGGGCGGGGAGCACAGATACGCAGTATTTT.

The chain uses TRBV9 and TRBJ1-2; D remains unclear. V was trimmed by 0 bases and J by 4 bases, leaving 10 bases between them. Germline assignment: CDR1 SGDLS and CDR2 YYNGEE. The CDR3 length is 14 residues. The CDR3 reads CASSVDVVGYGYTF. Written as DNA, the CDR3 is TGTGCCAGCAGCGTAGATGTGGTCGGCTATGGCTACACCTTC. Filled out from reference TRBV9 and TRBJ1-2, the complete variable domain reads DSGVTQTPKHLITATGQRVTLRCSPRSGDLSVYWYQQSLDQGLQFLIQYYNGEERAKGNILERFSAQQFPDLHSELNLSSLELGDSALYFCASSVDVVGYGYTFGSGTRLTVV.

The genes are TRBV7-6 and TRBJ1-3; D gene unclear. The V end was cut by 1 base, the J end by 0 bases, with 16 bases between. The CDR3 consists of 18 residues. CDR1 is SGHVS, CDR2 FNYEAQ, per germline. CDR3 protein: CASSLVGMLGFSGNTIYF. CDR3 DNA sequence: TGTGCCAGCAGCTTAGTAGGGATGCTGGGGTTCTCTGGAAACACCATATATTTT.

V usage is TRBV13 and J usage is TRBJ1-2; TRBD1 aligns across 8 bases. Trimming at V came to 5 bases and at J to 1 base, leaving 6 bases not matched to a gene. The V gene's germline CDR1 is PRHDT and CDR2 FYEKMQ (reference sequence). The CDR3 is made up of 15 amino acids. This CDR3 is CASSMTGEGNYGYTF. In nucleotides, the CDR3 is TGTGCCAGCAGCATGACAGGGGAAGGTAACTATGGCTACACCTTC.

The V and J genes are TRBV11-2 and TRBJ2-3; unclear D gene. The CDR3 runs to 15 residues. CDR1 and CDR2 (germline): SGHAT, FQNNGV. The germline V and J ends were trimmed by 5 bases and 1 base, with 13 bases remaining between them. CDR3 protein: CASSGYIRRTDTQYF. In nucleotides, the CDR3 is TGTGCCAGCAGCGGGTATATAAGGCGCACAGATACGCAGTATTTT.

V is TRBV6-6 and J is TRBJ2-3; possibly TRBD1 for D (6 bases). V was trimmed by 7 bases and J by 6 bases, leaving 17 bases between them. Germline-derived CDR1 and CDR2 are MNHNY and SVGAGI (reference sequence). The CDR3 is 14 amino acids. CDR3 DNA sequence: TGTGCCAGCACCCGGACAGCATCAGGGGATACGCAGTATTTT. This gives the protein CASTRTASGDTQYF.

This chain uses TRBV9 with TRBJ2-1; TRBD2 matches at 14 bases. CDR1 SGDLS and CDR2 YYNGEE come from the germline V gene. The ends lost 4 bases at V and 4 bases at J; junction bases unmatched: 4. The CDR3 extends over 16 amino acids. For the CDR3, the DNA is TGTGCCAGCAGCCCCCGGACTAGCGGGAGGTACAATGAGCAGTTCTTC. Amino acids: CASSPRTSGRYNEQFF.

The gene calls are TRBV5-4 and TRBJ2-5; TRBD2 agrees at 8 bases. Trimming took 2 bases from V and 5 from J; bases not matched to a gene: 5. CDR3 length equals 14 residues. CDR1 SGHNT and CDR2 YYREEE come from the germline V gene (reference sequence). The CDR3: CASSFGLAGETQYF. Here the CDR3 DNA reads TGTGCCAGCAGCTTCGGACTAGCAGGGGAGACCCAGTACTTC.

The chain has TRBV2 and TRBJ2-7; possible D gene TRBD2, 5 bases. V lost 4 bases, J lost 4 bases, and 11 bases lay in between. The CDR3 runs to 13 residues. From germline, CDR1 is SNHLY and CDR2 FYNNEI. The CDR3 DNA sequence: TGTGCCAGCAGTGTTTCGGGAAAATACGAGCAGTACGTC. It encodes CASSVSGKYEQYV.

This sequence joins TRBV28 and TRBJ2-5, with D unresolved. Trimming shortened V by 3 bases and J by 0 bases, and 5 bases separated the two germline ends. The CDR3 loop spans 13 amino acids. The germline CDR1 and CDR2 sequences are MDHEN and SYDVKM. The CDR3: CASSFGYQETQYF. The CDR3 bases are TGTGCCAGCAGTTTCGGGTACCAAGAGACCCAGTACTTC.

This chain links TRBV5-5 with TRBJ2-7, with a tentative D call TRBD1 (5 bases). V dropped 0 bases and J dropped 2 bases, with 12 bases sitting between them. Germline V gene data show CDR1 as SGHKS and CDR2 as YYEKEE (reference sequence). The CDR3 loop spans 15 amino acids. CDR3 bases: TGTGCCAGCAGCTTGGAATTGGACACGGCCTACGAGCAGTACGTC. Its translation: CASSLELDTAYEQYV.

This sequence joins TRBV18 and TRBJ2-5, with D maybe TRBD2 (6 bases). CDR3 length: 17 residues. The V end was cut by 4 bases, the J end by 4 bases, with 22 bases between. Germline CDR1 is KGHSH and CDR2 is LQKENI. CDR3 amino acids: CASSLAGSSGGVETQYF. The CDR3, as DNA: TGTGCCAGCTCACTAGCCGGGAGTAGCGGAGGGGTAGAGACCCAGTACTTC.

The chain couples TRBV7-2 to TRBJ1-5; D is unclear. V lost 5 bases and J lost 5, with 10 bases in between. CDR1 and CDR2 from the germline V gene are SGHTA and FQGNSA. CDR3 length: 13 residues. The CDR3 region is CASSVYVDQPQHF. The CDR3, as DNA: TGTGCCAGCAGCGTGTACGTGGATCAGCCCCAGCATTTT. Together with reference TRBV7-2 and TRBJ1-5, the CDR3 gives the full variable domain: GAGVSQSPSNKVTEKGKDVELRCDPISGHTALYWYRQSLGQGLEFLIYFQGNSAPDKSGLPSDRFSAERTGGSVSTLTIQRTQQEDSAVYLCASSVYVDQPQHFGDGTRLSIL.

The chain combines TRBV6-1 with TRBJ2-4, with 14 bases that match TRBD2. Germline CDR1 MNHNS, CDR2 SASEGT. Trimming took 1 base from V and 8 from J; bases not matched to a gene: 1. The CDR3 runs to 15 residues. Here the CDR3 reads CASSEGLAGGHIQYF. In DNA, the CDR3 is TGTGCCAGCAGTGAAGGACTAGCGGGAGGGCACATTCAGTACTTC.

The chain links TRBV28 to TRBJ1-5; no clear D gene. This CDR3 has 15 amino acids. The V gene lost 7 bases and the J gene lost 9 bases, with 22 bases spanning the gap. In germline, CDR1 is MDHEN, CDR2 SYDVKM. Here the CDR3 reads CASTMGRRRPWPQHF. The CDR3 nucleotides are TGTGCCAGCACGATGGGGAGAAGGCGTCCGTGGCCCCAGCATTTT.

This clone was seen more than once but under ten times. The gene calls are TRBV11-2 and TRBJ2-1, with D possibly TRBD2 on 5 matching bases. The V end was cut by 6 bases, the J end by 4 bases, with 10 bases between. The CDR3 sequence is 13 residues long. The germline V gene encodes CDR1 SGHAT and CDR2 FQNNGV. The CDR3 loop reads CASSTGKYNEQFF. Here the CDR3 DNA reads TGTGCCAGCAGTACCGGGAAGTACAATGAGCAGTTCTTC.

DNA for the CDR3: TGTGCCAGCAAAACCGGGACAGGCAACTACAATGAGCAGTTCTTC. It yields the protein CASKTGTGNYNEQFF. The chain has TRBV6-5 and TRBJ2-1; 8 nucleotides line up with TRBD1. This CDR3 contains 15 residues. The germline V gene encodes CDR1 MNHEY and CDR2 SVGAGI. J was trimmed by 3 bases and V by 7 bases; bases with no gene match: 8.

This clone has a single count. The V and J genes are TRBV7-2 and TRBJ2-7, with D unclear. V lost 4 bases and J 6 bases, leaving 19 bases between the germline ends. This CDR3 is built from 15 residues. The germline V gene has CDR1 SGHTA and CDR2 FQGNSA. This CDR3 reads CASSSNPLRLVEQYF. The CDR3 DNA reads TGTGCCAGCAGCTCTAACCCCCTAAGGTTGGTCGAGCAGTACTTC.

V and J are TRBV5-4 and TRBJ2-3, with D unclear. CDR3 length: 13 residues. Trimming took 1 base from V and 0 from J, leaving 3 bases between them. From germline, CDR1 is SGHNT and CDR2 YYREEE (reference sequence). The CDR3 loop is CASSLTSTDTQYF. DNA for the CDR3: TGTGCCAGCAGCTTGACTAGCACAGATACGCAGTATTTT. Filled out from reference TRBV5-4 and TRBJ2-3, the complete variable domain reads ETGVTQSPTHLIKTRGQQVTLRCSSQSGHNTVSWYQQALGQGPQFIFQYYREEENGRGNFPPRFSGLQFPNYSSELNVNALELDDSALYLCASSLTSTDTQYFGPGTRLTVL.